This T cell receptor beta chain derives from a study of T cell responses to AZD1222 COVID-19 vaccine. Analysis merged second doses at about 4 or about 12 weeks. Study results and caveats: Females outnumbered males among donors, who were mostly white British; clonal diversity was possibly underestimated. Sampled repertoires all dated from after the peak T cell response.

Clones were read by immunoSEQ multiplex PCR, and TCRdb kept only the in-frame ones, dropping some. There are some 160,000 clones in the sample; approximately 90% occur only once, and around 2.1% lies in the top ten. CDR1 and CDR2 from the germline V gene are KGHSH and LQKENI. CDR3 length: 15 residues. V was clipped by 2 bases and J by 6 bases, with 16 bases between them. On this clone itself: Its cognate antigen is unknown.

The chain is built from TRBV18 and TRBJ1-2; a weak D match, TRBD1 (6 bases). The receptor's source is an adult who received the AZD1222 COVID-19 vaccine. Source: peripheral blood, taken 28 days after the second AZD1222 dose. Here the CDR3 DNA reads TGTGCCAGCTCACCAAGCACGGGGGCCGGCGATGGCTACACCTTC. It is translated as CASSPSTGAGDGYTF. The full variable domain, its missing parts supplied by reference TRBV18 and TRBJ1-2, is NAGVMQNPRHLVRRRGQEARLRCSPMKGHSHVYWYRQLPEEGLKFMVYLQKENIIDESGMPKERFSAEFPKEGPSILRIQQVVRGDSAAYFCASSPSTGAGDGYTFGSGTRLTVV.